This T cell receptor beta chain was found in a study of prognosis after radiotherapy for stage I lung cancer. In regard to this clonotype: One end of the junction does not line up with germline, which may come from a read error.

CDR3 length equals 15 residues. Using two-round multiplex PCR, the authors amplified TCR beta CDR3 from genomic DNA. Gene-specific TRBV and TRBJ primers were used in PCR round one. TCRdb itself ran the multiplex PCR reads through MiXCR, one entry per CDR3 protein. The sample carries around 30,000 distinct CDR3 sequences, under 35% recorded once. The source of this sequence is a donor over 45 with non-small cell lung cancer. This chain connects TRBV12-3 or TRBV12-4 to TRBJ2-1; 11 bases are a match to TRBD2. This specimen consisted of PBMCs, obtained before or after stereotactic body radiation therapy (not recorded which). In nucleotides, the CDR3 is TGTGCCAGCAGTAGGTTACTAGCGGGAGATAATGAGCATTTCTTC. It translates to CASSRLLAGDNEHFF.